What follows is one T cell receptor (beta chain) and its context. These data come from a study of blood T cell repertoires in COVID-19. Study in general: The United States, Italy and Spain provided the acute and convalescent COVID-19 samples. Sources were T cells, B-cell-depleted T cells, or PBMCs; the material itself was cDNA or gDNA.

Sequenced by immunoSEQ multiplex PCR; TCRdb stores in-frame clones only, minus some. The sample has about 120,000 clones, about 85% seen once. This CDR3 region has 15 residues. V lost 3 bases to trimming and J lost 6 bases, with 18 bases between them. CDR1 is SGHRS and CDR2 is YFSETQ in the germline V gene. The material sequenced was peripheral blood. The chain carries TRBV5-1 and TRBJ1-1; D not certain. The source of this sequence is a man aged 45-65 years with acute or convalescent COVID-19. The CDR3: CASSSGPSGGAEAFF. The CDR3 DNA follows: TGCGCCAGCAGCTCTGGTCCTTCGGGAGGCGCTGAAGCTTTCTTT. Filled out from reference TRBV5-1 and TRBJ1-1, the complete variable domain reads KAGVTQTPRYLIKTRGQQVTLSCSPISGHRSVSWYQQTPGQGLQFLFEYFSETQRNKGNFPGRFSGRQFSNSRSEMNVSTLELGDSALYLCASSSGPSGGAEAFFGQGTRLTVV.